This entry features one T cell receptor beta chain sequence. Terminally differentiated effector memory CD45RA+ cells were excluded by CCR7 positive selection of CD45RO-negative cells. The entry originates in a study of shared clonotypes between healthy human individuals. Germline V gene data show CDR1 as SQVTM and CDR2 as ANQGSEA. V lost 7 bases and J 0 bases, leaving 19 bases between the germline ends. CDR3 length equals 15 residues. Measured with immunoSEQ multiplex PCR; TCRdb has only the in-frame clones, and not every one. Here the sample spans hundreds of thousands of clones, 92% being singletons.

The chain is built from TRBV29-1 and TRBJ2-7; D may be TRBD2 (6 bases). The sequence was collected from a man aged 25-40 years in good health. Input material: naive CD8+ T cells sorted from blood. CDR3 sequence: CSARGGAISSYEQYF. CDR3 sequence (DNA): TGCAGCGCTCGGGGAGGCGCCATAAGCTCCTACGAGCAGTACTTC.